This T cell receptor (beta chain) was captured in a study of OX40 agonist ivuxolimab in advanced cancers. Study-level background: Ivuxolimab, an antibody acting as an agonist of OX40 (CD134), was used to treat patients. Partial responses were achieved by three patients: one hepatocellular carcinoma, two cutaneous melanoma.

With autoimmune disease history or systemic immunosuppression, patients were excluded. Study observations and caveats: With doses of 0.1 to 3.0 mg/kg, CD4+ and CD8+ blood T cells had undergone clonal expansion by week 6.

Produced via immunoSEQ multiplex PCR; TCRdb's table is partial and in-frame only. The data hold about 79,000 clones, with 70% to 85% observed a single time. Losses at the gene ends were 0 bases for V and 7 bases for J; bases not matched to a gene: 4. The CDR3 has 13 amino acids. The V gene's germline CDR1 is GTSNPN and CDR2 SVGIG (reference sequence). This clone was observed a handful of times. Its target is unknown. The sequence derives from an adult with an advanced solid tumor such as melanoma, head and neck, liver or kidney cancer. J is TRBJ1-1 and V is TRBV30; 8 nucleotides agree with TRBD1. Sequenced material: CD4+ or CD8+ T cells sorted from blood, taken in a trial of the OX40 agonist ivuxolimab. The CDR3 loop reads CAWSVGGTGEAFF. The CDR3 DNA is TGTGCCTGGAGTGTGGGCGGGACAGGTGAAGCTTTCTTT.